This T cell receptor beta chain originates from a study of T-cell reconstitution after alpha-beta-depleted transplantation in children. This clonotype has at least ten counts. Its antigen remains unidentified. It was with unique molecular identifiers that the TCRbeta library was prepared. TCRdb re-derived calls from the PCR reads in MiXCR, one entry per CDR3 protein. The data contain around 300,000 distinct CDR3 sequences, about 9.4% of them singletons. The V gene lost 3 bases and the J gene lost 4 bases, with 10 bases spanning the gap. The CDR3 is 14 residues long. Germline V gene data show CDR1 as SGHNT and CDR2 as YYREEE (reference sequence). Study-wide results and caveats: T-cell numbers and diversity one year post-transplant derived largely from freshly generated T cells.

Here the sequenced sample was PBMCs, taken before TCRalphabeta/CD19-depleted stem cell transplant. This receptor was identified in a boy less than two years old with acute myeloid leukemia, due to receive a stem cell transplant. The chain combines TRBV5-4 with TRBJ1-4; possible D gene TRBD1, 6 bases. The CDR3 spells CASSSDRFNEKLFF. The CDR3 DNA reads as TGTGCCAGCAGCTCGGACAGATTTAATGAAAAACTGTTTTTT.